The present entry profiles one T cell receptor beta chain with its context. What it binds is unknown. PCR employed 60 Vbeta and 13 Jbeta primers. Generated by immunoSEQ multiplex PCR, the TCRdb table keeps only in-frame clones and is missing some. The sample shows about 160,000 clones, roughly 78% of them seen only once. The data were taken from a study of cytomegalovirus exposure and HLA in healthy donors. Broader study findings: According to an earlier analysis, most TCR beta V segments yielded productive rearrangements about 90% or about 30% of the time. Using a false discovery rate of 0.05, a later analysis showed that 15,000 to 20,000 TCR beta sequences were associated with HLA alleles. The study listed 164 cytomegalovirus-associated TCR beta chains.

The sequence was obtained from a woman in her 40s in good health and CMV-seronegative. Sample: PBMCs.

The CDR3 region is CASSLDLDTQYF. The CDR3 DNA reads as TGTGCCAGCAGCCTCGACTTAGATACGCAGTATTTT. The rearrangement uses TRBV2 and TRBJ2-3, with D unclear. CDR1 and CDR2 from the germline V gene are SNHLY and FYNNEI. CDR3 length: 12 residues. V lost 6 bases and J lost 5, with 9 bases in between.